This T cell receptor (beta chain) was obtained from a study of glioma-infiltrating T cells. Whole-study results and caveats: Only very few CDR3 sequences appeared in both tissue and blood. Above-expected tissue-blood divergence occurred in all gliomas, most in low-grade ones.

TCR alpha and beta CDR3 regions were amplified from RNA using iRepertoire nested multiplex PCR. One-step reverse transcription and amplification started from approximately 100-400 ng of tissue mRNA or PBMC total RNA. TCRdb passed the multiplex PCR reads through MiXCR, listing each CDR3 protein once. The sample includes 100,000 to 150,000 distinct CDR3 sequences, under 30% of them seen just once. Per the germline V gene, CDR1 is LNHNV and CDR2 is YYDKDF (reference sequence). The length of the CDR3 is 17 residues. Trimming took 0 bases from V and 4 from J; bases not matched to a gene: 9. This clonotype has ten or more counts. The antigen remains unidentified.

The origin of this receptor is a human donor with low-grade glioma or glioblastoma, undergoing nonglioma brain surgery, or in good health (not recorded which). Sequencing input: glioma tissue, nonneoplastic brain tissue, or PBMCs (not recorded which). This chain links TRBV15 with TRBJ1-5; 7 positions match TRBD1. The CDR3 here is CATSRDPRDSSNQPQHF. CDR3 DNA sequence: TGTGCCACCAGCAGAGATCCTCGGGACAGTTCAAATCAGCCCCAGCATTTT.